This TCR beta chain was sequenced in a study of T cells in Graves' hyperthyroidism and ophthalmopathy. The CDR3 has 14 residues. Trimming removed 0 bases from V and 4 bases from J, with 10 bases in between. Germline loops: CDR1 SGHDN, CDR2 FVKESK. Diagnosis rested on symptoms, serum thyroxine and TRAb, thyroid ultrasound, and orbital computed tomography. The table lists this clonotype with a few counts. Amplification yielded TCR beta CDR3 regions, with RNA transcripts as the source. HTBI primers drove first-round RT-PCR of the TCR CDR3. TCRdb fed the multiplex PCR reads into MiXCR, producing one record per CDR3 protein. The sample has 500,000 to 650,000 distinct CDR3 sequences, 17% seen once.

Sequencing input: blood. This TCR derives from a young woman with Graves' ophthalmopathy. The chain is built from TRBV14 and TRBJ2-7; the D is unclear. The CDR3 region has the DNA TGTGCCAGCAGCCAAGATTCCTCCGGATACGAGCAGTACTTC. Translating it yields CASSQDSSGYEQYF.